The table lists the clone carrying this T cell receptor (beta chain) with a count of one. The data derive from a study of PD-1 blockade in classical Hodgkin lymphoma. V gave up 4 bases and J gave up 0 bases; unmatched junction bases: 12. Per germline, CDR1 LGHNA and CDR2 YNFKEQ. The CDR3 sequence is 19 residues long. The repertoire was sequenced with immunoSEQ multiplex PCR; TCRdb's copy has only in-frame clones and lacks some. Of some 84,000 clones listed, 80% to 95% are singletons. The patients all showed relapse after autologous stem cell transplantation, while their brentuximab vedotin exposure varied.

The input for sequencing was peripheral blood mononuclear cells (PBMCs), taken before the second cycle of nivolumab. This receptor was obtained from a human donor with classical Hodgkin lymphoma. The chain joins TRBV4-2 to TRBJ2-2; the match to TRBD2 covers 9 bases. The CDR3 here is CASSPLGLAQETNTGELFF. The DNA for the CDR3 is TGTGCCAGCAGCCCGTTGGGACTAGCCCAAGAAACGAACACCGGGGAGCTGTTTTTT.